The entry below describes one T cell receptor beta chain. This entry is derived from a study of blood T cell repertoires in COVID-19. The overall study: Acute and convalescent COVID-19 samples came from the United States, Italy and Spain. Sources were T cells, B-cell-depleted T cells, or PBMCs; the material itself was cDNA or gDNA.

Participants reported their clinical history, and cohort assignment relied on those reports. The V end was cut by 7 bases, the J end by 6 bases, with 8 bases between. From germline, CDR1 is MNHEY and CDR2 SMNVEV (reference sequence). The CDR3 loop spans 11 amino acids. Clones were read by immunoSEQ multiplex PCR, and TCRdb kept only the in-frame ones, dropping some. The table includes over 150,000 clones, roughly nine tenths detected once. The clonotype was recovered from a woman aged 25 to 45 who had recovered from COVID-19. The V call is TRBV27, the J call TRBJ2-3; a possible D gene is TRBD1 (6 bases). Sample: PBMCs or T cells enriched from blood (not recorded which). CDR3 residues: CASTQGDTQYF. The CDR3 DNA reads TGTGCCAGCACCCAGGGGGATACGCAGTATTTT.